The text below deals with one T cell receptor (beta chain). The CDR3 is 17 amino acids. With 4 bases clipped from V and 3 bases from J, the junction kept 7 bases outside the gene matches. Germline loops: CDR1 SGHRS, CDR2 YFSETQ. The data were taken from a study of T cells after yellow fever vaccination. TCRdb used MiXCR to reprocess the 5' RACE reads, holding one entry per CDR3 protein. The sample lists 230,000 or so distinct CDR3 sequences, approximately 6.3% seen once, with around 1% in the top ten. Here the sequenced sample was CD4+ T cells sorted from PBMCs, taken on the day of the yellow fever booster vaccination. This TCR came from a man between 25 and 39 years old who received the YFV17D yellow fever vaccine. The rearrangement joins TRBV5-1 to TRBJ2-3, with TRBD2 identical over 14 bases. The CDR3 coding sequence is TGCGCCAGCAGCGTGACTAGCGGGAGGGCCCGGACAGATACGCAGTATTTT. Protein: CASSVTSGRARTDTQYF.